Below are 32 T cell receptor beta chains sequenced from a single sample in a study of cytomegalovirus exposure and HLA in healthy donors (dated by TCRdb to 2016 to 2017). The method was the immunoSEQ multiplex PCR assay. A mixture of 60 forward primers for TCR Vbeta segments and 13 reverse primers for TCR Jbeta segments was used in the multiplex PCR. TCRdb's version of the immuneACCESS table is confined to in-frame rearrangements and falls short of the full clone set. An unresolved V gene accounts for under half of the shortfall where checked; the remainder is of unknown origin. Counted in this sample were about 200,000 clones; around 80% of them appeared once. 1.5% to 2% of the sample lies in the top ten. What was sequenced was PBMCs. Receptor source: a man aged 30 to 39 in good health and CMV-seronegative.

The rearrangement uses TRBV5-6 and TRBJ2-4; D is unresolved. The CDR3 consists of 15 residues. Per the germline V gene, CDR1 is SGHDT and CDR2 is YYEEEE. The V gene lost 0 bases and the J gene lost 2 bases, with 9 bases spanning the gap. CDR3 in DNA: TGTGCCAGCAGCTTGGAAGGTAGCACCAAAAACATTCAGTACTTC. Amino acids: CASSLEGSTKNIQYF.

As for this clone: Mismatch with germline at one junction end may stem from a read error. Within the sample, other DNA sequences also encode this same CDR3. The chain links TRBV30 to TRBJ1-6; D gene unclear. The CDR3 runs to 13 residues. CDR1 and CDR2 from the germline V gene are GTSNPN and SVGIG (reference sequence). In DNA, the CDR3 is TGTGCCTGGACCACCGGACTGAATTCCCCCCTCCACTTT. Protein sequence: CAWTTGLNSPLHF.

The chain links TRBV28 to TRBJ2-3, with 7 bases matching TRBD1. Germline V lookup: CDR1 MDHEN, CDR2 SYDVKM. This CDR3 comprises 15 residues. Germline trimming cut 4 bases from V and 5 bases from J; bases unmatched to any gene: 9. The DNA of the CDR3 is TGTGCCAGCAGTTACCCCGACAGGGCGGTAGATACGCAGTATTTT. It translates to CASSYPDRAVDTQYF.

The gene calls are TRBV28 and TRBJ2-7, with 8 bases fitting TRBD2. V gave up 5 bases and J gave up 7 bases; unmatched junction bases: 4. In germline, CDR1 is MDHEN, CDR2 SYDVKM. The CDR3 extends over 12 amino acids. CDR3 protein: CASSGTSQEQYF. CDR3 DNA: TGTGCCAGCAGTGGGACTAGTCAGGAGCAGTACTTC.

The CDR3, as DNA: TGTGCCACCAGCAGAACGCAGGACACTCACACCGGGGAGCTGTTTTTT. It yields the protein CATSRTQDTHTGELFF. This chain uses TRBV15 with TRBJ2-2, with a weak D call TRBD1 (5 bases). This CDR3 spans 16 amino acids. V was trimmed by 2 bases and J by 3 bases, leaving 13 bases between them. Looked up from germline, CDR1 is LNHNV and CDR2 is YYDKDF (reference sequence).

V usage is TRBV19 and J usage is TRBJ2-7; weak D call: TRBD1 (7 bases). Germline V gives CDR1 LNHDA, CDR2 SQIVND (reference sequence). V lost 0 bases and J lost 6, with 12 bases in between. This CDR3 comprises 14 residues. CDR3 nucleotide sequence: TGTGCCAGTAGTATAGATCGGAGGGACAGCGAGCAGTACTTC. It is translated as CASSIDRRDSEQYF.

This chain links TRBV30 with TRBJ1-4; TRBD1 might be the D (6 bases). Germline V lookup: CDR1 GTSNPN, CDR2 SVGIG (reference sequence). V was clipped by 3 bases and J by 7 bases, with 15 bases between them. This CDR3 has 14 residues. CDR3 bases: TGTGCCTGGAGCCGGGCAGGGGTGGGTGAAAAACTGTTTTTT. Amino acid sequence: CAWSRAGVGEKLFF.

This chain joins TRBV2 and TRBJ1-5; perhaps TRBD1 as D (5 bases). Germline V CDR1 and CDR2: SNHLY, FYNNEI. The CDR3 spans 15 residues. The germline V and J ends were trimmed by 4 bases and 1 base, with 11 bases remaining between them. CDR3 residues: CASSVSGVSNQPQHF. The CDR3 DNA sequence: TGTGCCAGCAGTGTCTCGGGGGTAAGCAATCAGCCCCAGCATTTT.

This chain joins TRBV7-3 and TRBJ1-5; D is ambiguous. Germline V gene sequence: CDR1 SGHTA, CDR2 FQGTGA. CDR3 size: 13 residues. V lost 2 bases and J lost 7, with 9 bases in between. The CDR3, as DNA: TGTGCCAGCAGCTTAGAGGGAGGCCAGCCCCAGCATTTT. Protein: CASSLEGGQPQHF.

V and J are TRBV19 and TRBJ2-5; 10 positions match TRBD1. V gave up 0 bases and J gave up 3 bases; unmatched junction bases: 4. Germline CDR1 is LNHDA and CDR2 is SQIVND (reference sequence). The CDR3 covers 16 residues. The CDR3, as DNA: TGTGCCAGTAGTATAGATCACGGGACAGGGGAAGAGACCCAGTACTTC. Protein product: CASSIDHGTGEETQYF.

The gene calls are TRBV19 and TRBJ2-1; D perhaps matches TRBD2 (6 bases). The CDR3 runs 17 residues. Germline V CDR1 and CDR2: LNHDA, SQIVND (reference sequence). The V and J ends lost 0 bases and 8 bases respectively, with 20 bases between them. CDR3: CASSIDVGTEGWDEQFF. The CDR3 DNA sequence: TGTGCCAGTAGTATAGATGTGGGGACGGAGGGATGGGATGAGCAGTTCTTC.

The chain carries TRBV4-1 and TRBJ2-7; TRBD2 matches 8 bases. The CDR3 is made up of 16 amino acids. With V trimmed by 4 bases and J by 2 bases, 10 bases remained unmatched. The V gene's germline CDR1 is MGHRA and CDR2 YSYEKL. CDR3 DNA sequence: TGCGCCAGCAGCCGATCCCGGGGGGGGAGGGCCTACGAGCAGTACTTC. Its protein product is CASSRSRGGRAYEQYF.

The V call is TRBV7-9, the J call TRBJ1-4; 7 nucleotides align to TRBD1. Trimming removed 6 bases from V and 6 bases from J; junction bases left unmatched: 10. This CDR3 has 15 residues. The V gene's germline CDR1 is SEHNR and CDR2 FQNEAQ (reference sequence). CDR3 region: CASRKAGGDDEKLFF. Written as DNA, the CDR3 is TGTGCCAGCAGAAAGGCAGGGGGTGATGATGAAAAACTGTTTTTT.

The chain links TRBV28 to TRBJ2-3, with 8 bases aligning to TRBD2. Losses at the gene ends were 6 bases for V and 4 bases for J; bases not matched to a gene: 9. The CDR3 totals 15 residues. Per the germline V gene, CDR1 is MDHEN and CDR2 is SYDVKM. CDR3 protein: CASRTEREIPDTQYF. Written as DNA, the CDR3 is TGTGCCAGCAGGACCGAGCGGGAGATCCCAGATACGCAGTATTTT.

DNA of the CDR3: TGTGCCAGCAGCCCCACTAGCGCCCCAGGAATAGGGCAAGAGACCCAGTACTTC. Translation gives CASSPTSAPGIGQETQYF. This chain links TRBV9 with TRBJ2-5; 7 nucleotides line up with TRBD2. With V trimmed by 4 bases and J by 2 bases, 17 bases remained unmatched. Germline CDR1 is SGDLS and CDR2 is YYNGEE. The CDR3 has 18 residues.

J is TRBJ2-7 and V is TRBV13; 13 positions agree with TRBD2. The length of the CDR3 is 16 residues. V lost 5 bases, J lost 6 bases, and 10 bases stayed unmatched. Per germline, CDR1 PRHDT and CDR2 FYEKMQ (reference sequence). CDR3 sequence reads: CASSTRTSGSLGEQYF. In nucleotides, the CDR3 is TGTGCCAGCAGCACAAGGACTAGCGGGAGTTTGGGCGAGCAGTACTTC.

The chain recombines TRBV25-1 with TRBJ2-7, with D hard to call. V was clipped by 5 bases and J by 0 bases, with 11 bases between them. Germline CDR1 reads MGHDK; CDR2 reads SYGVNS. This CDR3 region has 14 residues. CDR3 residues: CASSHGSSSYEQYF. In DNA form, the CDR3 reads TGTGCCAGCAGTCACGGGTCCAGCTCCTACGAGCAGTACTTC.

The V and J genes are TRBV7-8 and TRBJ2-7; TRBD2 aligns across 13 bases. Germline CDR1 SGHVS, CDR2 FQNEAQ. Germline trimming cut 1 base from V and 6 bases from J; bases unmatched to any gene: 9. The CDR3 spans 17 residues. CDR3 protein: CASSLGELAGGPGEQYF. The CDR3 coding sequence is TGTGCCAGCAGCTTAGGAGAACTAGCGGGAGGGCCCGGCGAGCAGTACTTC.

The gene calls are TRBV4-1 and TRBJ1-5; D possibly corresponds to TRBD1 (5 bases). V shed 3 bases and J shed 4 bases, with 16 bases lying between them. This CDR3 has 16 residues. The germline CDR1 and CDR2 sequences are MGHRA and YSYEKL. The chain's CDR3 is CASSHPSGGGNQPQHF. The CDR3 region has the DNA TGCGCCAGCAGCCATCCCTCTGGGGGGGGGAATCAGCCCCAGCATTTT.

V usage is TRBV25-1 and J usage is TRBJ2-3; D is unclear. The CDR3 runs 13 residues. V was pared by 4 bases and J by 0 bases, with 5 bases between. Per germline, CDR1 MGHDK and CDR2 SYGVNS. The CDR3 region is CASSAFSTDTQYF. The CDR3 DNA reads as TGTGCCAGCAGTGCTTTCAGCACAGATACGCAGTATTTT.

This chain connects TRBV4-1 to TRBJ1-6; 7 positions match TRBD1. Trimming cost V 2 bases and J 7 bases; bases outside gene matches: 8. The CDR3 contains 16 residues. Per germline, CDR1 MGHRA and CDR2 YSYEKL. The CDR3 sequence is CASSQIQRDRNSPLHF. The DNA for the CDR3 is TGCGCCAGCAGCCAAATCCAGAGGGACAGAAATTCACCCCTCCACTTT.

The CDR3 loop is CASSLDSRPQETQYF. The CDR3 DNA reads TGCGCCAGCAGCTTGGACAGCAGACCTCAAGAGACCCAGTACTTC. The gene calls are TRBV5-1 and TRBJ2-5; D call uncertain. CDR1 is SGHRS, CDR2 YFSETQ, per germline. The V end lost 0 bases, the J end lost 2 bases, and 11 bases lay between the germline ends. There are 15 residues in the CDR3.

The gene calls are TRBV28 and TRBJ1-4; no clear D gene. The CDR3 spans 12 residues. V was trimmed by 6 bases and J by 8 bases, leaving 10 bases between them. Germline V gene sequence: CDR1 MDHEN, CDR2 SYDVKM. The CDR3: CASSLRLEKLFF. In DNA, the CDR3 is TGTGCCAGCAGCCTGCGTTTAGAAAAACTGTTTTTT.

The chain carries TRBV14 and TRBJ1-6, with 8 nucleotides matching TRBD1. V was pared by 1 base and J by 3 bases, with 2 bases of the junction left unmatched. Germline CDR1 SGHDN, CDR2 FVKESK. The CDR3 consists of 16 residues. The DNA of the CDR3 is TGTGCCAGCAGCCAAGGACAGGGGTTCTATAATTCACCCCTCCACTTT. Protein product: CASSQGQGFYNSPLHF.

This chain joins TRBV5-6 and TRBJ2-7; possibly TRBD2 for D (7 bases). The CDR3 is 14 amino acids. CDR1 is SGHDT, CDR2 YYEEEE, per germline. Between the trimmed V and J ends, which lost 5 bases and 3 bases, there was a span of 15 bases. The CDR3, as DNA: TGTGCCAGCAGTTCCGGGGGGCAGTACTACGAGCAGTACTTC. It specifies CASSSGGQYYEQYF.

The chain uses TRBV6-6 and TRBJ2-1; 12 bases are a match to TRBD2. V gave up 5 bases and J gave up 8 bases; unmatched junction bases: 7. The CDR3 is 15 residues long. Germline V gene sequence: CDR1 MNHNY, CDR2 SVGAGI (reference sequence). The CDR3 here is CASSAPSGRGYEQFF. In DNA, the CDR3 is TGTGCCAGCAGTGCTCCTAGCGGGAGGGGCTATGAGCAGTTCTTC.

The J gene is TRBJ2-1, the V gene TRBV19; D may be TRBD2 (5 bases). Germline loops: CDR1 LNHDA, CDR2 SQIVND (reference sequence). CDR3 length equals 14 residues. Trimming shortened V by 5 bases and J by 1 base, and 9 bases separated the two germline ends. The CDR3 DNA follows: TGTGCCAGTAGTCCGGGGAAGTCCTACAATGAGCAGTTCTTC. Translation gives CASSPGKSYNEQFF.

DNA of the CDR3: TGTGCCTGGAGTGTTTTTTCCGGGGAGACCCAGTACTTC. The encoded protein is CAWSVFSGETQYF. This chain uses TRBV30 with TRBJ2-5, with D hard to call. Germline V gene data show CDR1 as GTSNPN and CDR2 as SVGIG (reference sequence). Trimming cost V 0 bases and J 5 bases, with 10 bases left between them. The CDR3 loop spans 13 amino acids.

This clone was counted a single time. This chain links TRBV7-9 with TRBJ2-5; perhaps TRBD1 as D (5 bases). There are 15 residues in the CDR3. V was cut by 7 bases and J by 2 bases, with 17 bases left in between. CDR1 is SEHNR, CDR2 FQNEAQ, per germline (reference sequence). The CDR3 sequence is CASTLFEWTQETQYF. The CDR3 bases are TGTGCCAGCACCCTCTTCGAGTGGACACAAGAGACCCAGTACTTC.

The rearrangement joins TRBV2 to TRBJ2-7; 10 bases are shared with TRBD2. The length of the CDR3 is 16 residues. Losses at the gene ends were 5 bases for V and 4 bases for J; bases not matched to a gene: 11. From germline, CDR1 is SNHLY and CDR2 FYNNEI. CDR3 protein: CASSLRAGGPTYEQYF. CDR3 coding DNA: TGTGCCAGCAGTCTTAGAGCGGGAGGGCCAACTTACGAGCAGTACTTC. Variable domain in full (rest from reference TRBV2 and TRBJ2-7): EPEVTQTPSHQVTQMGQEVILRCVPISNHLYFYWYRQILGQKVEFLVSFYNNEISEKSEIFDDQFSVERPDGSNFTLKIRSTKLEDSAMYFCASSLRAGGPTYEQYFGPGTRLTVT.

The chain combines TRBV6-1 with TRBJ2-7, with 10 bases matching TRBD1. The CDR3 totals 16 residues. After removal of 2 bases from V and 6 bases from J, the junction contained 10 bases not matched to a gene. CDR1 is MNHNS and CDR2 is SASEGT in the germline V gene. The CDR3 protein is CASSENWDRGLPEQYF. The CDR3 DNA sequence: TGTGCCAGCAGTGAAAATTGGGACAGGGGCCTTCCCGAGCAGTACTTC.

This chain links TRBV10-3 with TRBJ2-7, with D perhaps matching TRBD1 (6 bases). Per the germline V gene, CDR1 is ENHRY and CDR2 is SYGVKD. V shed 10 bases and J shed 7 bases, with 23 bases lying between them. The CDR3 is made up of 14 amino acids. The CDR3 DNA sequence: TGTGCCACAAGGAAACAGGGTTCTTTGGGAGAGCAGTACTTC. It translates to CATRKQGSLGEQYF.